This is a list of T cell receptor beta chains from one sample in a study of graft-versus-host responses after intestinal transplantation. Method: immunoSEQ multiplex PCR; TCRdb's copy keeps in-frame clones and lacks some. The repertoire holds 70,000 to 75,000 clones, with around 89% as singletons. Their cognate antigens are unknown. The sequences come from unstimulated CD8+ T cells sorted from spleen or lymph node cells, collected before intestinal transplant. Receptor source: a human donor who received an intestinal transplant. Each CDR3 is given without its conserved first and last residue. Fields, in order: J gene, V gene, CDR3 protein.

j_call: TRBJ2-1
v_call: TRBV6-5
cdr3_aa: ASSYSTSGRAEEQF

j_call: TRBJ2-1
v_call: TRBV23-1
cdr3_aa: ASSQQRGGPPKQF

j_call: TRBJ2-1
v_call: TRBV7-9
cdr3_aa: ASSLPGTAKAGIYNEQF

j_call: TRBJ1-2
v_call: TRBV10-3
cdr3_aa: AIRGSGGTYGYT

j_call: TRBJ2-7
v_call: TRBV7-9
cdr3_aa: ASSFSGGAGEQY

j_call: TRBJ1-1
v_call: TRBV6-1
cdr3_aa: ASSESRSMNTEAF

j_call: TRBJ1-6
v_call: TRBV7-8
cdr3_aa: ASSLRFPGEGSPLH

j_call: TRBJ1-4
v_call: TRBV9
cdr3_aa: ASSVARGGKDREKLF

j_call: TRBJ2-7
v_call: TRBV9
cdr3_aa: ASSVGASGGSYEQY

j_call: TRBJ2-7
v_call: TRBV14
cdr3_aa: ASSQARGRGNEQY

j_call: TRBJ2-2
v_call: TRBV4-2
cdr3_aa: ASSQDPSGGTGELF

j_call: TRBJ2-5
v_call: TRBV5-4
cdr3_aa: ASSSRGIGVNQETQY

j_call: TRBJ1-1
v_call: TRBV6-5
cdr3_aa: ASSQLEGLNTEAF

j_call: TRBJ2-7
v_call: TRBV7-3
cdr3_aa: ASSPRFPLPTGPTYEQY

j_call: TRBJ2-7
v_call: TRBV15
cdr3_aa: ATSRDWAGRLYEQY

j_call: TRBJ2-7
v_call: TRBV27
cdr3_aa: ASSLSGGKYEQY

j_call: TRBJ2-6
v_call: TRBV5-1
cdr3_aa: ASGRDAGGSGANVLT

j_call: TRBJ2-5
v_call: TRBV9
cdr3_aa: ASSLPSGTQY

j_call: TRBJ1-5
v_call: TRBV7-8
cdr3_aa: ASSAQGGRMANQPQH

j_call: TRBJ2-7
v_call: TRBV9
cdr3_aa: ASSQGGTSGSYEQY

j_call: TRBJ2-2
v_call: TRBV15
cdr3_aa: ATSRTGMEGTGELF

j_call: TRBJ2-1
v_call: TRBV19
cdr3_aa: ASSLTSAYNEQF

j_call: TRBJ2-5
v_call: TRBV4-1
cdr3_aa: ASSQHRQAGRPENQY

j_call: TRBJ2-2
v_call: TRBV4-1
cdr3_aa: ASSPQEGGPGGELF

j_call: TRBJ2-1
v_call: TRBV29-1
cdr3_aa: SVEGRDRVYNEQF

j_call: TRBJ1-6
v_call: TRBV7-9
cdr3_aa: ASSGENSPLH

j_call: TRBJ1-5
v_call: TRBV21-1
cdr3_aa: ASSKGQNQPQH

j_call: TRBJ2-6
v_call: TRBV15
cdr3_aa: ATSPLQGTSGLSGANVLT

j_call: TRBJ2-1
v_call: TRBV2
cdr3_aa: ASSEAGGYNNEQF

j_call: TRBJ2-1
v_call: TRBV6-5
cdr3_aa: ASSRLAGGANEQF

j_call: TRBJ2-2
v_call: TRBV29-1
cdr3_aa: SVMTGSGTGELF

j_call: TRBJ1-1
v_call: TRBV6-5
cdr3_aa: ASSPRTGTEAF

j_call: TRBJ2-1
v_call: TRBV4-1
cdr3_aa: ASSQETSGIDEQF

j_call: TRBJ2-1
v_call: TRBV5-6
cdr3_aa: ASSLDSGPHNEQF

j_call: TRBJ2-1
v_call: TRBV29-1
cdr3_aa: SVEHRGSPLNLYNEQF

j_call: TRBJ1-1
v_call: TRBV30
cdr3_aa: AWSVLGGWNTEAF

j_call: TRBJ2-3
v_call: TRBV5-6
cdr3_aa: ASSLGARGKGDTQY

j_call: TRBJ1-1
v_call: TRBV28
cdr3_aa: ASTRAGSERNTEAF

j_call: TRBJ1-6
v_call: TRBV4-1
cdr3_aa: ASSQTLSGYNSPLH

j_call: TRBJ2-3
v_call: TRBV28
cdr3_aa: ASSLLTGGNTDTQY

j_call: TRBJ2-3
v_call: TRBV4-1
cdr3_aa: ASKRGDFTDTQY

j_call: TRBJ2-3
v_call: TRBV2
cdr3_aa: ASSRSRTPNTDTQY

j_call: TRBJ1-5
v_call: TRBV6-1
cdr3_aa: ASSVIGDTKEPQH

j_call: TRBJ2-7
v_call: TRBV27
cdr3_aa: ASSASTGWGSYEQY

j_call: TRBJ2-3
v_call: TRBV28
cdr3_aa: ASSSSGGLMWDTDTQY

j_call: TRBJ2-7
v_call: TRBV7-8
cdr3_aa: ASSPWGQGAGEQY

j_call: TRBJ2-1
v_call: TRBV9
cdr3_aa: ASSARTSGTHEQF

j_call: TRBJ1-6
v_call: TRBV28
cdr3_aa: ASSFYGQTSPLH

j_call: TRBJ1-4
v_call: TRBV29-1
cdr3_aa: SVRGGAANEKLF

j_call: TRBJ1-1
v_call: TRBV4-2
cdr3_aa: ASSQDQGAWDTEAF

j_call: TRBJ1-1
v_call: TRBV27
cdr3_aa: ATHPRDRDFAEAF

j_call: TRBJ2-7
v_call: TRBV5-6
cdr3_aa: ASTLWDRGKTYEQY

j_call: TRBJ2-1
v_call: TRBV5-4
cdr3_aa: ASSWGLAGGYEQF

j_call: TRBJ2-7
v_call: TRBV4-2
cdr3_aa: ASSQEAGGPSNEQY

j_call: TRBJ2-7
v_call: TRBV9
cdr3_aa: ASSLGQAAYEQY